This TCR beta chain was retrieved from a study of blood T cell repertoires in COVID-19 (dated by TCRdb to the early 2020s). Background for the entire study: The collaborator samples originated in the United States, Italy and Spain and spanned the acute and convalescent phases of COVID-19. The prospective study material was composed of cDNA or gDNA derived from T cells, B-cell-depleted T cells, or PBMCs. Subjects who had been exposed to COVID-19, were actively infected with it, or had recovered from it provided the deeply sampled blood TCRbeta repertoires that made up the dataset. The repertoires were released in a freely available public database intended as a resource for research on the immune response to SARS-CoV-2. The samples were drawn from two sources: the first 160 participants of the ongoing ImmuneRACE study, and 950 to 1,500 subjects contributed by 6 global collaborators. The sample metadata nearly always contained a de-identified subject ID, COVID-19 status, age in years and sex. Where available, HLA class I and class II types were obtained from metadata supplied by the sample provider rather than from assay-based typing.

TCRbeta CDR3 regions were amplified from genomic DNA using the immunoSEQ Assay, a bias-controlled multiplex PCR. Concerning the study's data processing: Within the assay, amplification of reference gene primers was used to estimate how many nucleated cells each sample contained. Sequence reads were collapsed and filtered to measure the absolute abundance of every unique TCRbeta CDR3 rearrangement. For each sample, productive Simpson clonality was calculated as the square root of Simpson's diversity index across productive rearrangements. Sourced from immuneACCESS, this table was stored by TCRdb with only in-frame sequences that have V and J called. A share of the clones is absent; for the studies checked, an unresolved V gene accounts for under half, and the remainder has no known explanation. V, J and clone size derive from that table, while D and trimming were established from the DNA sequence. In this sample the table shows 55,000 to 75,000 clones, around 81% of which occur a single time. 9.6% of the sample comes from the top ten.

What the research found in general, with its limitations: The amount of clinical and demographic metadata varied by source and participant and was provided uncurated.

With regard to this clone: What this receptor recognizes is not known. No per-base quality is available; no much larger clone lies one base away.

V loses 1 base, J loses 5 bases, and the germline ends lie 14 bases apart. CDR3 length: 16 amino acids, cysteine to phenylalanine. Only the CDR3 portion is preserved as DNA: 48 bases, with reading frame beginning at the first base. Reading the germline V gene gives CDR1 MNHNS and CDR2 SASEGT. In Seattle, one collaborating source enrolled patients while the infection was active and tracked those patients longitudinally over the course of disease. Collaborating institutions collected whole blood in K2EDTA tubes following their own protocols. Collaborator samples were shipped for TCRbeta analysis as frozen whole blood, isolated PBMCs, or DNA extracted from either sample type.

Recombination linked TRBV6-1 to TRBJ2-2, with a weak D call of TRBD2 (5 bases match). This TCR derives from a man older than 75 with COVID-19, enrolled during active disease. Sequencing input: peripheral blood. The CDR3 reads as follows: CASSEGGQYMTGELFF. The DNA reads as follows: TGTGCCAGCAGTGAAGGAGGGCAGTATATGACCGGGGAGCTGTTTTTT.